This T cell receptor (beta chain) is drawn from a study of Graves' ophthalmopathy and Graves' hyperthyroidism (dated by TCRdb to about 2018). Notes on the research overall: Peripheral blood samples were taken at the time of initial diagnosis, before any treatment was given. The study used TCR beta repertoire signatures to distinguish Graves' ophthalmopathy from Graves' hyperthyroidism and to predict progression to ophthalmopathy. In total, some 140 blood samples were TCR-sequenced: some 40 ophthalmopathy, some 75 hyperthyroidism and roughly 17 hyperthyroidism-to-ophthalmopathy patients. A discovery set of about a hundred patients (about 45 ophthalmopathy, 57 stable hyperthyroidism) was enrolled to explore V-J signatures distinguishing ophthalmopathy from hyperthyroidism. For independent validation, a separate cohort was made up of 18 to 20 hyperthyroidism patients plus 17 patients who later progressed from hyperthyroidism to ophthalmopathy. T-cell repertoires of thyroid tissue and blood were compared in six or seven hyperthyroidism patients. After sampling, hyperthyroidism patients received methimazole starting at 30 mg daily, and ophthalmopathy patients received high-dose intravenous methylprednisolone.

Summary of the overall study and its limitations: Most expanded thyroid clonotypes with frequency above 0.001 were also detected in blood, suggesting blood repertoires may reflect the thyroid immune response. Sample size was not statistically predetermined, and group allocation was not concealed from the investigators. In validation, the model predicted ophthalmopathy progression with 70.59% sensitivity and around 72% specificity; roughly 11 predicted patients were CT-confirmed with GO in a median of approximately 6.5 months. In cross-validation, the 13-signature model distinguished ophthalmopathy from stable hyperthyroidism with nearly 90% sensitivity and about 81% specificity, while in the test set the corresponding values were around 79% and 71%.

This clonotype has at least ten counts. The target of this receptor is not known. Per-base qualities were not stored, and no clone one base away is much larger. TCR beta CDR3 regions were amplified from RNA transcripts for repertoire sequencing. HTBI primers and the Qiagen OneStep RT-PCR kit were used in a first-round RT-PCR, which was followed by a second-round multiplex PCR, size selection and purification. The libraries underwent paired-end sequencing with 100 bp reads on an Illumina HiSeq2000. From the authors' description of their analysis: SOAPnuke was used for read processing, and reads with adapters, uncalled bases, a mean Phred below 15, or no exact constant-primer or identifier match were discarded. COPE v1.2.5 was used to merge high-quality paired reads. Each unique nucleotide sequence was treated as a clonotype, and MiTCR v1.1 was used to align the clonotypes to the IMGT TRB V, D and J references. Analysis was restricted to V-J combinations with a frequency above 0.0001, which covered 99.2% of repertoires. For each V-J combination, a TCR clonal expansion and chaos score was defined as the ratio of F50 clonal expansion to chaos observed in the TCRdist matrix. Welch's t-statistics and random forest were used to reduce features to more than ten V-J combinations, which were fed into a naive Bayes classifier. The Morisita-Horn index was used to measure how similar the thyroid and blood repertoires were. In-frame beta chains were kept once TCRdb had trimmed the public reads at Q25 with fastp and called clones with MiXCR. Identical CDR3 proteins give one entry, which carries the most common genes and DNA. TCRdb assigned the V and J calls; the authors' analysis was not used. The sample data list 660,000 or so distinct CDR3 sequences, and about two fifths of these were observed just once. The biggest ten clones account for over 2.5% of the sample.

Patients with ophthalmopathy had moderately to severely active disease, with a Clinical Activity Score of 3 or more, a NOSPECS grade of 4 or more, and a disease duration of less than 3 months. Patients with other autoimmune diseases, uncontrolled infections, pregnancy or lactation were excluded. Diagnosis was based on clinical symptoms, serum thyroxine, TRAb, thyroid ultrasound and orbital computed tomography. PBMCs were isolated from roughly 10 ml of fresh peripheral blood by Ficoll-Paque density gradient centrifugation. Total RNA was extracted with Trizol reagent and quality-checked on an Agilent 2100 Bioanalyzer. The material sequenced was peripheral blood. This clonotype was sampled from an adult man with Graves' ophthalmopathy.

The DNA sequence is TGTGCCAGCAGCCCCCGAACTCAGATCGGGGAGCTGTTTTTT. The encoded protein is CASSPRTQIGELFF. The chain employs TRBV12-3 or TRBV12-4 and TRBJ2-2; no D gene is confidently identified. The CDR3 holds 14 amino acids from the cysteine to the phenylalanine. Left in the record is the CDR3 DNA by itself, 42 bases read in frame from the first base. V loses 6 bases of germline sequence and J loses 7 bases, and the interval between the two ends is 15 bases.